Listed here are 29 T cell receptor beta chains from one sample, sequenced in a study of shared clonotypes between healthy human individuals. This table comes from immunoSEQ multiplex PCR, and its TCRdb copy is limited to in-frame clones, with some not included. The repertoire includes roughly 2,300,000 clones, under 95% of them detected once, and approximately 0.4% sits in the top ten. Input material: naive CD4+ T cells from PBMCs. Documented subset: CD45RA+ positively selected. The receptors were sampled from a young man in good health. Some clones in this sample may be carry-over from other donors' samples.

This rearrangement joins TRBV7-9 to TRBJ2-1; 8 positions agree with TRBD1. Losses at the gene ends were 3 bases for V and 5 bases for J; bases not matched to a gene: 6. Germline V lookup: CDR1 SEHNR, CDR2 FQNEAQ (reference sequence). This CDR3 has 15 residues. CDR3 sequence (DNA): TGTGCCAGCAGCTTTCAGGGGGCGGTGGACAATGAGCAGTTCTTC. Its protein product is CASSFQGAVDNEQFF.

This chain connects TRBV10-1 to TRBJ1-1; D gene unclear. This CDR3 contains 13 residues. V was trimmed by 7 bases and J by 1 base, leaving 10 bases between them. Germline V CDR1 and CDR2: WNHNN, SYGVQD (reference sequence). The CDR3 is CASIRIKNTEAFF. As DNA, the CDR3 is TGCGCCAGCATCCGGATAAAGAACACTGAAGCTTTCTTT.

V is TRBV30 and J is TRBJ2-3; D is ambiguous. The CDR3 runs 13 residues. V was pared by 5 bases and J by 6 bases, with 15 bases between. The V gene's germline CDR1 is GTSNPN and CDR2 SVGIG (reference sequence). The CDR3 reads CAWDRRIGDTQYF. DNA of the CDR3: TGTGCCTGGGATAGGCGAATTGGGGATACGCAGTATTTT. Drawing the rest from reference TRBV30 and TRBJ2-3, the complete variable domain is SQTIHQWPATLVQPVGSPLSLECTVEGTSNPNLYWYRQAAGRGLQLLFYSVGIGQISSEVPQNLSASRPQDRQFILSSKKLLLSDSGFYLCAWDRRIGDTQYFGPGTRLTVL.

The genes are TRBV13 and TRBJ2-3; D ambiguous. The CDR3 is 15 residues long. V shed 1 base and J shed 2 bases, with 10 bases lying between them. Germline values: CDR1 PRHDT, CDR2 FYEKMQ (reference sequence). The CDR3, as DNA: TGTGCCAGCAGCTTAGTTGGCCGGCCCACAGATACGCAGTATTTT. Translation: CASSLVGRPTDTQYF.

This sequence joins TRBV28 and TRBJ2-3; D might be TRBD2 (6 bases). The CDR3 covers 13 residues. CDR1 is MDHEN and CDR2 is SYDVKM in the germline V gene. The V and J ends lost 11 bases and 3 bases respectively, with 15 bases between them. CDR3 nucleotides: TGTGCCTTACGCGGTGGGGGGACAGATACGCAGTATTTT. Translation: CALRGGGTDTQYF.

This clone was detected only a few times. V is TRBV6-5 and J is TRBJ1-1; D is possibly TRBD1 (6 bases). CDR3 length equals 14 residues. CDR1 and CDR2 (germline): MNHEY, SVGAGI. The V and J ends lost 6 bases and 1 base respectively, with 12 bases between them. The CDR3 spells CASRLQGTNTEAFF. DNA of the CDR3: TGTGCCAGCAGGCTACAGGGAACGAACACTGAAGCTTTCTTT.

The CDR3 region has the DNA TGCAGCGTTGGTCCGGGGGGTTTAGGCCAGTACTTC. Amino acids: CSVGPGGLGQYF. J is TRBJ2-5 and V is TRBV29-1; TRBD2 aligns across 7 bases. V was pared by 4 bases and J by 10 bases, with 9 bases of the junction left unmatched. Germline V gene sequence: CDR1 SQVTM, CDR2 ANQGSEA. This CDR3 has 12 residues. Using reference TRBV29-1 and TRBJ2-5 for the parts outside the CDR3, the full variable domain is SAVISQKPSRDICQRGTSLTIQCQVDSQVTMMFWYRQQPGQSLTLIATANQGSEATYESGFVIDKFPISRPNLTFSTLTVSNMSPEDSSIYLCSVGPGGLGQYFGPGTRLLVL.

The rearrangement uses TRBV6-5 and TRBJ1-5, with unresolved D. The germline gives CDR1 MNHEY, CDR2 SVGAGI. Trimming removed 6 bases at V and 4 bases at J, with 16 bases between. The CDR3 length is 15 residues. Here the CDR3 reads CASRKNRDRNQPQHF. The CDR3 region has the DNA TGTGCCAGCAGGAAAAACAGAGATCGAAATCAGCCCCAGCATTTT.

With regard to this clone: Other DNA sequences in this sample translate to the same CDR3. The chain joins TRBV7-2 to TRBJ2-2, with D unresolved. The CDR3 has 13 amino acids. The germline CDR1 and CDR2 sequences are SGHTA and FQGNSA. V was trimmed by 2 bases and J by 6 bases, leaving 7 bases between them. CDR3 sequence: CASSLTGPGELFF. The CDR3 nucleotides read TGTGCCAGCAGCTTAACTGGTCCCGGGGAGCTGTTTTTT.

The CDR3 loop is CASSLDRTDYGYTF. The CDR3 DNA reads TGCGCCAGCAGCTTGGACCGGACAGATTATGGCTACACCTTC. The rearrangement uses TRBV5-1 and TRBJ1-2; D may be TRBD1 (6 bases). The V gene lost 0 bases and the J gene lost 5 bases, with 11 bases spanning the gap. The CDR3 totals 14 residues. The germline gives CDR1 SGHRS, CDR2 YFSETQ.

The chain couples TRBV7-3 to TRBJ2-1, with a possible D match to TRBD1 (5 bases). The length of the CDR3 is 12 residues. Germline V gene lookup returns CDR1 SGHTA and CDR2 FQGTGA. Trimming removed 2 bases from V and 9 bases from J, with 8 bases in between. In DNA form, the CDR3 reads TGTGCCAGCAGCTTACAGGGAACTGAGCAGTTCTTC. The encoded protein is CASSLQGTEQFF.

The CDR3 spells CASSSQGARSYNEQFF. In DNA form, the CDR3 reads TGTGCCAGCAGTTCACAGGGGGCGAGATCCTACAATGAGCAGTTCTTC. V gene TRBV28 combines with J gene TRBJ2-1; TRBD1 agrees at 9 bases. V was clipped by 4 bases and J by 1 base; unmatched bases: 5. The length of the CDR3 is 16 residues. Germline V gene data show CDR1 as MDHEN and CDR2 as SYDVKM.

V usage is TRBV28 and J usage is TRBJ2-7, with 7 bases aligning to TRBD2. V was clipped by 2 bases and J by 2 bases; unmatched bases: 3. CDR3 length equals 14 residues. The V gene's germline CDR1 is MDHEN and CDR2 SYDVKM. In nucleotides, the CDR3 is TGTGCCAGCAGTTTAGGACTAGTAGCCTACGAGCAGTACTTC. Its protein is CASSLGLVAYEQYF.

The V call is TRBV6-5, the J call TRBJ1-2; D is unresolved. The V and J ends lost 6 bases and 5 bases respectively, with 10 bases between them. Looked up from germline, CDR1 is MNHEY and CDR2 is SVGAGI. The CDR3 is 12 residues long. The CDR3 region has the DNA TGTGCCAGCAGATCAGCTAGTTATGGCTACACCTTC. Translated: CASRSASYGYTF.

The chain links TRBV4-1 to TRBJ2-1; 12 nucleotides align to TRBD2. Germline values: CDR1 MGHRA, CDR2 YSYEKL. With 6 bases clipped from V and 0 bases from J, the junction kept 6 bases outside the gene matches. This CDR3 has 17 residues. This chain's CDR3 is CASRGLAGGVSYNEQFF. The CDR3 coding sequence is TGCGCCAGCAGGGGACTAGCGGGTGGGGTCTCCTACAATGAGCAGTTCTTC.

CDR3 DNA sequence: TGTGCCAGCCACGGTCGAAGCGCATTGTCCTACAATGAGCAGTTCTTC. This encodes CASHGRSALSYNEQFF. The V call is TRBV5-4, the J call TRBJ2-1; D unclear. Germline CDR1 and CDR2: SGHNT and YYREEE (reference sequence). V was clipped by 7 bases and J by 1 base, with 18 bases between them. This CDR3 spans 16 amino acids.

The V call is TRBV21-1, the J call TRBJ2-7; whether TRBD1, the table's D call, matches the DNA was not checked. TRBV21-1 is noted as a pseudogene. The CDR3 runs to 14 residues. The chain's CDR3 is CASSKWRDSYEQYF. The CDR3 DNA reads as TGTGCCAGCAGCAAATGGCGGGACAGCTACGAGCAGTACTTC.

J is TRBJ2-7 and V is TRBV2; no clear D gene. V lost 5 bases and J 9 bases, leaving 11 bases between the germline ends. The CDR3 has 11 amino acids. Looked up from germline, CDR1 is SNHLY and CDR2 is FYNNEI. Here the CDR3 DNA reads TGTGCCAGCAGTTCCACAGTGGTGCAGTACTTC. Translation gives CASSSTVVQYF. Complete variable domain (other parts from reference TRBV2 and TRBJ2-7): EPEVTQTPSHQVTQMGQEVILRCVPISNHLYFYWYRQILGQKVEFLVSFYNNEISEKSEIFDDQFSVERPDGSNFTLKIRSTKLEDSAMYFCASSSTVVQYFGPGTRLTVT.

The chain employs TRBV7-8 and TRBJ2-2, with D maybe TRBD1 (5 bases). CDR1 and CDR2 from the germline V gene are SGHVS and FQNEAQ. The CDR3 contains 15 residues. Trimming cost V 5 bases and J 3 bases, with 13 bases left between them. CDR3 coding DNA: TGTGCCAGCAGCAAAGAGGCAGGGTACACCGGGGAGCTGTTTTTT. Translated, it gives CASSKEAGYTGELFF.

This rearrangement joins TRBV4-1 to TRBJ2-3; D unclear. CDR1 is MGHRA and CDR2 is YSYEKL in the germline V gene. This CDR3 contains 14 residues. V was shortened by 8 bases and J by 4 bases, with 16 bases between the two germline ends. The CDR3 coding sequence is TGCGCCAGCTCCGTCGGGTCCCTCCCAGATACGCAGTATTTT. This translates into CASSVGSLPDTQYF.

The rearrangement uses TRBV9 and TRBJ2-3; 7 bases align to TRBD1. The CDR3 totals 15 residues. Germline loops: CDR1 SGDLS, CDR2 YYNGEE. Unmatched junction bases numbered 6, after V lost 3 bases and J lost 2 bases. Written as DNA, the CDR3 is TGTGCCAGCAGCGGGGGGACAGTATACACAGATACGCAGTATTTT. This sequence encodes CASSGGTVYTDTQYF.

This clone was detected once. The chain joins TRBV6-5 to TRBJ2-1; 12 bases align to TRBD2. This CDR3 has 15 amino acids. After removal of 4 bases from V and 7 bases from J, the junction contained 5 bases not matched to a gene. Per the germline V gene, CDR1 is MNHEY and CDR2 is SVGAGI. In DNA form, the CDR3 reads TGTGCCAGCAGTTTTGGACTAGCGGGGCTTAATGAGCAGTTCTTC. It specifies CASSFGLAGLNEQFF.

This rearrangement joins TRBV18 to TRBJ1-3, with D possibly TRBD1 on 5 matching bases. V dropped 3 bases and J dropped 4 bases, with 16 bases sitting between them. Germline CDR1 KGHSH, CDR2 LQKENI. The CDR3 is 16 residues long. The CDR3 bases are TGTGCCAGCTCACCTATTGGGGGTACGGCCGGAAACACCATATATTTT. Translation gives CASSPIGGTAGNTIYF.

This chain links TRBV28 with TRBJ1-3, with no clear D. Germline CDR1 is MDHEN and CDR2 is SYDVKM. The V end was cut by 5 bases, the J end by 2 bases, with 13 bases between. The CDR3 totals 15 residues. The CDR3 nucleotides read TGTGCCAGCAGTACATGGTCGGCGGCTGGAAACACCATATATTTT. It yields the protein CASSTWSAAGNTIYF. The whole variable domain, filled in from reference TRBV28 and TRBJ1-3, reads DVKVTQSSRYLVKRTGEKVFLECVQDMDHENMFWYRQDPGLGLRLIYFSYDVKMKEKGDIPEGYSVSREKKERFSLILESASTNQTSMYLCASSTWSAAGNTIYFGEGSWLTVV.

This chain uses TRBV5-4 with TRBJ2-7, with D perhaps matching TRBD2 (6 bases). This CDR3 spans 17 amino acids. Germline CDR1 and CDR2: SGHNT and YYREEE (reference sequence). V shed 2 bases and J shed 3 bases, with 21 bases lying between them. The CDR3 DNA reads as TGTGCCAGCAGCTTTGGAGGGTTTTCCCTCCCGCGCTACGAGCAGTACTTC. It encodes CASSFGGFSLPRYEQYF. Based on the CDR3 plus reference TRBV5-4 and TRBJ2-7, the full variable domain is ETGVTQSPTHLIKTRGQQVTLRCSSQSGHNTVSWYQQALGQGPQFIFQYYREEENGRGNFPPRFSGLQFPNYSSELNVNALELDDSALYLCASSFGGFSLPRYEQYFGPGTRLTVT.

This clone was detected once. The genes are TRBV15 and TRBJ2-1, with TRBD2 matching over 7 bases. J gave up 2 bases and V 0 bases, and 1 base lay outside the gene matches. This CDR3 region has 15 residues. Germline V gene sequence: CDR1 LNHNV, CDR2 YYDKDF (reference sequence). DNA of the CDR3: TGTGCCACCAGCAGAGAAGCGGGAACCTACAATGAGCAGTTCTTC. Its protein product is CATSREAGTYNEQFF. The complete variable domain, with remaining parts taken from reference TRBV15 and TRBJ2-1, reads DAMVIQNPRYQVTQFGKPVTLSCSQTLNHNVMYWYQQKSSQAPKLLFHYYDKDFNNEADTPDNFQSRRPNTSFCFLDIRSPGLGDTAMYLCATSREAGTYNEQFFGPGTRLTVL.

Details on this clone: The identical CDR3 is also encoded by other nucleotide sequences in the sample. The V and J genes are TRBV19 and TRBJ2-1; D may correspond to TRBD1 or TRBD2 (5 bases each). The CDR3 consists of 15 residues. The V end lost 7 bases, the J end lost 0 bases, and 13 bases lay between the germline ends. CDR1 and CDR2 from the germline V gene are LNHDA and SQIVND (reference sequence). CDR3 nucleotides: TGTGCCAGTAACCCCTGGGGGAGCTCCTACAATGAGCAGTTCTTC. Its translation: CASNPWGSSYNEQFF.

The chain uses TRBV28 and TRBJ2-5; 7 positions match TRBD2. Germline CDR1 reads MDHEN; CDR2 reads SYDVKM. The CDR3 has 16 residues. V lost 6 bases to trimming and J lost 5 bases; unmatched junction nucleotides: 15. The CDR3 region has the DNA TGTGCCAGCAGGACCCGGACTGGGGGAGGGTGGGAGACCCAGTACTTC. This sequence encodes CASRTRTGGGWETQYF.

The genes are TRBV11-2 and TRBJ2-2, with 9 bases fitting TRBD2. Germline lookup yields CDR1 SGHAT and CDR2 FQNNGV. Trimming cost V 3 bases and J 4 bases; bases outside gene matches: 6. The length of the CDR3 is 16 residues. CDR3 DNA: TGTGCCAGCAGCTTCTCTAGCGGGATCAGCACCGGGGAGCTGTTTTTT. Translation: CASSFSSGISTGELFF. Variable domain in full (rest from reference TRBV11-2 and TRBJ2-2): EAGVAQSPRYKIIEKRQSVAFWCNPISGHATLYWYQQILGQGPKLLIQFQNNGVVDDSQLPKDRFSAERLKGVDSTLKIQPAKLEDSAVYLCASSFSSGISTGELFFGEGSRLTVL.